Sequencing of this T cell receptor beta chain was carried out in a study of T-cell reconstitution after alpha-beta-depleted transplantation in children. Findings of the study overall: The origin of alpha-beta T cells about two months after transplant was reportedly several hundred expanded graft clones.

This clonotype was picked up many times. What it binds is not known. V was shortened by 0 bases and J by 5 bases, with 14 bases between the two germline ends. Per the germline V gene, CDR1 is KGHSH and CDR2 is LQKENI. CDR3 length: 16 amino acids. For TCRbeta, the library was prepared with unique molecular identifiers. TCRdb independently ran MiXCR on the PCR reads; one entry per CDR3 protein. The sample lists 600,000 to 700,000 distinct CDR3 sequences, around 14% occurring once. The clonotype comes from a girl aged 2 to 9 with congenital amegakaryocytic thrombocytopenia, due to receive a stem cell transplant. The specimen comprised PBMCs, sampled before TCRalphabeta/CD19-depleted stem cell transplant. V and J are TRBV18 and TRBJ1-5; no definite D call. The CDR3 nucleotides read TGTGCCAGCTCACCACCGACGAAGGGCGGGCATCAGCCCCAGCATTTT. Its protein product is CASSPPTKGGHQPQHF.